Following are 31 T cell receptor beta chains from one sample sequenced in a study of cytomegalovirus exposure and HLA in healthy donors. Primers: 60 Vbeta forward and 13 Jbeta reverse. Sequencing used immunoSEQ multiplex PCR; TCRdb keeps in-frame clones, though not all of them. The repertoire holds around 150,000 clones, with 70% to 90% as singletons. Sequenced material: PBMCs. All receptors derive from a woman in her thirties in good health and CMV-seropositive.

The V and J genes are TRBV5-4 and TRBJ2-1; 7 bases agree with TRBD1. CDR1 is SGHNT, CDR2 YYREEE, per germline (reference sequence). Unmatched junction bases numbered 12, after V lost 1 base and J lost 8 bases. The length of the CDR3 is 16 residues. CDR3 in amino acids: CASSLFQGQVPDEQFF. The CDR3 DNA follows: TGTGCCAGCAGCTTGTTTCAAGGACAGGTCCCCGATGAGCAGTTCTTC.

The chain couples TRBV7-9 to TRBJ2-7, with TRBD1 identical over 8 bases. The CDR3 runs 13 residues. V lost 4 bases to trimming and J lost 5 bases; unmatched junction nucleotides: 4. Germline lookup yields CDR1 SEHNR and CDR2 FQNEAQ (reference sequence). This CDR3 reads CASSSAGGNEQYF. The CDR3 nucleotides are TGTGCCAGCAGCTCGGCAGGGGGCAACGAGCAGTACTTC.

The chain is built from TRBV29-1 and TRBJ1-1, with 7 bases matching TRBD1. V lost 3 bases, J lost 5 bases, and 12 bases stayed unmatched. The length of the CDR3 is 15 residues. Germline CDR1 reads SQVTM; CDR2 reads ANQGSEA. CDR3 nucleotide sequence: TGCAGCGTTGACCACCCCGACAGGGTAAGAACTGAAGCTTTCTTT. Translating it yields CSVDHPDRVRTEAFF.

The count of this clone is one. The chain combines TRBV7-2 with TRBJ1-1; perhaps TRBD1 as D (5 bases). The CDR3 length is 15 residues. Germline loops: CDR1 SGHTA, CDR2 FQGNSA. The V end lost 7 bases, the J end lost 10 bases, and 25 bases lay between the germline ends. In DNA form, the CDR3 reads TGTGCCAGCAACCCAGGGAACAGCCTCCTACTGGGAGCTTTCTTT. This encodes CASNPGNSLLLGAFF.

The chain has TRBV5-5 and TRBJ1-6; D gene ambiguous. Germline V gene data show CDR1 as SGHKS and CDR2 as YYEKEE (reference sequence). The CDR3 is 14 amino acids. Trimming removed 2 bases at V and 5 bases at J, with 8 bases between. For the CDR3, the DNA is TGTGCCAGCAGCTTACAACAGAATAATTCACCCCTCCACTTT. It yields the protein CASSLQQNNSPLHF.

V is TRBV5-5 and J is TRBJ2-6; the D is unclear. Germline values: CDR1 SGHKS, CDR2 YYEKEE (reference sequence). This CDR3 has 15 amino acids. V was clipped by 4 bases and J by 0 bases, with 8 bases between them. The CDR3 DNA sequence: TGTGCCAGCAGCGTTATTCTCTCTGGGGCCAACGTCCTGACTTTC. It yields the protein CASSVILSGANVLTF.

This chain uses TRBV30 with TRBJ1-2; maybe TRBD1 (5 bases). The germline V and J ends were trimmed by 3 bases and 3 bases, with 17 bases remaining between them. CDR3 length: 15 amino acids. The germline V gene has CDR1 GTSNPN and CDR2 SVGIG (reference sequence). The CDR3 DNA is TGTGCCTGGAGCCTTGGGGGGAAGTGGCACTATGGCTACACCTTC. Translated, it gives CAWSLGGKWHYGYTF.

This rearrangement joins TRBV6-6 to TRBJ1-1, with D possibly being TRBD1 (5 bases). The CDR3 runs 15 residues. Germline V CDR1 and CDR2: MNHNY, SVGAGI (reference sequence). V lost 2 bases and J lost 5, with 15 bases in between. CDR3 region: CASSYAYVGGTEAFF. CDR3 nucleotides: TGTGCCAGCAGTTACGCGTATGTGGGGGGGACTGAAGCTTTCTTT.

This clone has a single count. The V call is TRBV18, the J call TRBJ1-4; perhaps TRBD1 as D (5 bases). Per the germline V gene, CDR1 is KGHSH and CDR2 is LQKENI. The V end lost 0 bases, the J end lost 0 bases, and 17 bases lay between the germline ends. The CDR3 has 19 residues. The CDR3 reads CASSPPGSQGRTTNEKLFF. In DNA form, the CDR3 reads TGTGCCAGCTCACCACCGGGAAGCCAGGGTCGGACAACTAATGAAAAACTGTTTTTT.

The V call is TRBV5-6, the J call TRBJ1-2; D gene ambiguous. The CDR3 spans 14 residues. CDR1 is SGHDT and CDR2 is YYEEEE in the germline V gene. V shed 4 bases and J shed 2 bases, with 12 bases lying between them. The chain's CDR3 is CASSDRGRNYGYTF. CDR3 DNA: TGTGCCAGCAGCGACCGTGGGAGGAACTATGGCTACACCTTC.

By proportion, this clone is medium-sized (0.01 to 0.1%). The V and J genes are TRBV19 and TRBJ1-1; no reliable D call. The germline V gene encodes CDR1 LNHDA and CDR2 SQIVND (reference sequence). The CDR3 is 12 residues long. V was shortened by 2 bases and J by 6 bases, with 7 bases between the two germline ends. The CDR3 nucleotides are TGTGCCAGTAGTATACCCCGGGCTGAAGCTTTCTTT. Translating it yields CASSIPRAEAFF.

J is TRBJ1-4 and V is TRBV6-1, with a tentative D call TRBD1 (5 bases). The V end lost 8 bases, the J end lost 8 bases, and 21 bases lay between the germline ends. This CDR3 region has 15 residues. Per the germline V gene, CDR1 is MNHNS and CDR2 is SASEGT. The CDR3 DNA is TGTGCCAGCGAAAGTTACGGGGGAGTGGGGGAAAAACTGTTTTTT. As protein: CASESYGGVGEKLFF.

The rearrangement links TRBV7-2 to TRBJ2-1; 10 nucleotides align to TRBD1. CDR1 and CDR2 from the germline V gene are SGHTA and FQGNSA. Losses at the gene ends were 5 bases for V and 8 bases for J; bases not matched to a gene: 6. CDR3 length: 14 residues. CDR3 coding DNA: TGTGCCAGCAGCCCAAGACAGGGGGCATATGAGCAGTTCTTC. This translates into CASSPRQGAYEQFF.

This chain joins TRBV11-2 and TRBJ1-6; D gene uncertain. V was shortened by 1 base and J by 10 bases, with 11 bases between the two germline ends. The germline CDR1 and CDR2 sequences are SGHAT and FQNNGV. CDR3 length: 14 residues. CDR3 region: CASSLGGLKSPLHF. The CDR3 DNA is TGTGCCAGCAGCTTAGGCGGCCTCAAATCACCCCTCCACTTT.

J is TRBJ2-5 and V is TRBV25-1, with TRBD2 matching 11 bases. The CDR3 length is 16 residues. Germline V gives CDR1 MGHDK, CDR2 SYGVNS. V lost 2 bases, J lost 3 bases, and 5 bases stayed unmatched. This CDR3 is CASSEGDSGGEETQYF. The CDR3, as DNA: TGTGCCAGCAGTGAAGGGGATAGCGGGGGGGAAGAGACCCAGTACTTC.

In its sample, this clone was seen a few times. J is TRBJ2-4 and V is TRBV12-5, with 7 nucleotides matching TRBD1. Losses at the gene ends were 1 base for V and 3 bases for J; bases not matched to a gene: 9. Germline loops: CDR1 LGHNT, CDR2 FRNRAP. This CDR3 region has 17 residues. The CDR3 nucleotides are TGTGCTAGTGGTTTGGGCCGGACAGGTTTAATCAAAAACATTCAGTACTTC. This sequence encodes CASGLGRTGLIKNIQYF.

The V gene is TRBV5-4, the J gene TRBJ1-1, with 10 bases identical to TRBD1. The CDR3 is 19 amino acids. CDR1 and CDR2 from the germline V gene are SGHNT and YYREEE (reference sequence). Trimming cost V 5 bases and J 0 bases; bases outside gene matches: 16. The CDR3, as DNA: TGTGCCAGCAGTTCCCCACCCGGGGGGACAGGGGCCTTGAACACTGAAGCTTTCTTT. This codes for CASSSPPGGTGALNTEAFF.

The chain combines TRBV7-9 with TRBJ1-5; D possibly corresponds to TRBD1 (6 bases). In germline, CDR1 is SEHNR, CDR2 FQNEAQ (reference sequence). V was trimmed by 3 bases and J by 6 bases, leaving 12 bases between them. This CDR3 is 14 amino acids long. As DNA, the CDR3 is TGTGCCAGCAGCTTTTCCACAGGGCTTCAGCCCCAGCATTTT. As protein: CASSFSTGLQPQHF.

In this sample, this clone turned up once. The chain's CDR3 is CASSLQGAQDTQYF. The DNA of the CDR3 is TGTGCCAGCAGCTTACAGGGGGCGCAGGATACGCAGTATTTT. The J gene is TRBJ2-3, the V gene TRBV5-4; 9 bases align to TRBD1. The germline V gene has CDR1 SGHNT and CDR2 YYREEE (reference sequence). Trimming cost V 2 bases and J 6 bases; bases outside gene matches: 4. This CDR3 region has 14 residues.

In this sample, this clone turned up once. The V and J genes are TRBV5-3 and TRBJ2-4, with D hard to call. TRBV5-3 is sorted into the ORF group, with uncertain function. The CDR3 is 16 residues long. V lost 4 bases, J lost 0 bases, and 14 bases lay in between. The chain's CDR3 is CARSGNSLLAKNIQYF. The CDR3 DNA reads TGTGCCAGAAGCGGAAACAGTCTCCTAGCCAAAAACATTCAGTACTTC.

V and J are TRBV6-1 and TRBJ1-4, with 8 bases that match TRBD1. The ends lost 5 bases at V and 5 bases at J; junction bases unmatched: 7. The CDR3 has 15 residues. Germline V lookup: CDR1 MNHNS, CDR2 SASEGT. The CDR3 DNA is TGTGCCAGCAGTCGCTCCGGGACAGGAAATGAAAAACTGTTTTTT. Translating gives CASSRSGTGNEKLFF.

This chain joins TRBV9 and TRBJ1-2, with TRBD1 identical over 8 bases. Germline assignment: CDR1 SGDLS and CDR2 YYNGEE. Losses at the gene ends were 2 bases for V and 7 bases for J; bases not matched to a gene: 4. The CDR3 has 13 amino acids. In DNA, the CDR3 is TGTGCCAGCAGCGTCGGACAGGGCGGTGGCTACACCTTC. It specifies CASSVGQGGGYTF.

The chain carries TRBV5-5 and TRBJ1-5; 9 nucleotides line up with TRBD1. The length of the CDR3 is 17 residues. Germline loops: CDR1 SGHKS, CDR2 YYEKEE (reference sequence). V trimming: 0 bases; J trimming: 5 bases; junction bases outside the gene matches: 9. This CDR3 reads CASSLDRGLRFYQPQHF. CDR3 bases: TGTGCCAGCAGCTTGGACAGGGGGCTCCGGTTTTATCAGCCCCAGCATTTT. The whole variable domain, remainder taken from reference TRBV5-5 and TRBJ1-5, is DAGVTQSPTHLIKTRGQQVTLRCSPISGHKSVSWYQQVLGQGPQFIFQYYEKEERGRGNFPDRFSARQFPNYSSELNVNALLLGDSALYLCASSLDRGLRFYQPQHFGDGTRLSIL.

V and J are TRBV5-1 and TRBJ1-4; possible D gene TRBD1, 5 bases. This CDR3 has 18 residues. V was shortened by 3 bases and J by 3 bases, with 21 bases between the two germline ends. CDR1 SGHRS and CDR2 YFSETQ come from the germline V gene. The CDR3 coding sequence is TGCGCCAGCAGCTCGGGTACGGTAGTTGGACACGCTAATGAAAAACTGTTTTTT. The encoded protein is CASSSGTVVGHANEKLFF.

The chain joins TRBV2 to TRBJ2-1, with D maybe TRBD1 (5 bases). CDR3 size: 12 residues. Trimming removed 5 bases from V and 13 bases from J, with 15 bases in between. The germline CDR1 and CDR2 sequences are SNHLY and FYNNEI. In DNA form, the CDR3 reads TGTGCCAGCAGTCCGACCGACAGAAGCCAGTTCTTC. Translation gives CASSPTDRSQFF.

This chain joins TRBV20-1 and TRBJ2-7, with D possibly being TRBD1 (5 bases). The CDR3 consists of 11 residues. Germline CDR1 is DFQATT and CDR2 is SNEGSKA (reference sequence). V was clipped by 0 bases and J by 6 bases, with 6 bases between them. The CDR3 DNA reads TGCAGTGCTAGAGACAGGGCCGAGCAGTACTTC. This encodes CSARDRAEQYF.

The chain uses TRBV19 and TRBJ1-5, with D possibly TRBD1 on 5 matching bases. This CDR3 is built from 13 residues. Germline lookup yields CDR1 LNHDA and CDR2 SQIVND (reference sequence). Trimming took 7 bases from V and 3 from J, leaving 10 bases between them. In DNA, the CDR3 is TGTGCCAGTAACGGCAGGGACAATCAGCCCCAGCATTTT. Its protein product is CASNGRDNQPQHF.

This chain uses TRBV4-1 with TRBJ2-3, with 10 positions matching TRBD2. Germline V gives CDR1 MGHRA, CDR2 YSYEKL. V lost 1 base to trimming and J lost 6 bases; unmatched junction nucleotides: 7. The CDR3 length is 16 residues. The CDR3 sequence: CASSQGAAGGLDTQYF. DNA of the CDR3: TGCGCCAGCAGCCAAGGGGCAGCGGGGGGGCTGGATACGCAGTATTTT.

CDR3 in amino acids: CASSLAREQNYGYTF. In DNA form, the CDR3 reads TGTGCCAGCAGCTTGGCTCGGGAGCAGAACTATGGCTACACCTTC. The chain is built from TRBV5-4 and TRBJ1-2; D gene uncertain. This CDR3 is 15 amino acids long. Germline values: CDR1 SGHNT, CDR2 YYREEE (reference sequence). V lost 0 bases to trimming and J lost 2 bases, with 11 bases between them. The full variable domain, in which reference TRBV5-4 and TRBJ1-2 provide the parts outside the CDR3, is ETGVTQSPTHLIKTRGQQVTLRCSSQSGHNTVSWYQQALGQGPQFIFQYYREEENGRGNFPPRFSGLQFPNYSSELNVNALELDDSALYLCASSLAREQNYGYTFGSGTRLTVV.

Remarks on this clone: The sample has other DNA sequences that encode this CDR3 too. The chain recombines TRBV6-1 with TRBJ2-3; tentatively, D is TRBD1 (5 bases). The CDR3 extends over 14 amino acids. Trimming removed 1 base at V and 5 bases at J, with 10 bases between. From germline, CDR1 is MNHNS and CDR2 SASEGT. The CDR3 DNA follows: TGTGCCAGCAGTGAAGGTAGGGGCGGAGATACGCAGTATTTT. The encoded protein is CASSEGRGGDTQYF.

V usage is TRBV19 and J usage is TRBJ1-6; 8 positions match TRBD1. The CDR3 consists of 15 residues. The V and J ends lost 2 bases and 5 bases, in that order; junction bases with no gene match: 2. Germline V gene lookup returns CDR1 LNHDA and CDR2 SQIVND (reference sequence). The CDR3 here is CASSIQGQDNSPLHF. Written as DNA, the CDR3 is TGTGCCAGTAGTATACAGGGACAGGATAATTCACCCCTCCACTTT.